This TCR beta chain was sequenced for a study of cytomegalovirus exposure and HLA in healthy donors. The CDR3 sequence is 14 residues long. CDR1 and CDR2 (germline): LNHDA, SQIVND (reference sequence). V lost 4 bases and J lost 5; bases outside the gene matches: 5. This clone has only one observation. PCR amplification relied on 60 Vbeta primers (plus 13 Jbeta primers). Using immunoSEQ multiplex PCR, the repertoire was profiled, and TCRdb retains in-frame clones only, with some absent. The sample shows 70,000 or so clones, less than 70% of them seen only once. The sequenced material came from PBMCs. The source of this sequence is a woman aged 50 to 60 in good health and CMV-seronegative. The chain employs TRBV19 and TRBJ1-2; 9 bases align to TRBD1. The CDR3 loop is CASSRRTGEYGYTF. The CDR3 DNA is TGTGCCAGTAGTAGGCGGACAGGGGAATATGGCTACACCTTC. Complete variable domain (other parts from reference TRBV19 and TRBJ1-2): DGGITQSPKYLFRKEGQNVTLSCEQNLNHDAMYWYRQDPGQGLRLIYYSQIVNDFQKGDIAEGYSVSREKKESFPLTVTSAQKNPTAFYLCASSRRTGEYGYTFGSGTRLTVV.